This T cell receptor (beta chain) was captured by sequencing in a study of T cells in Graves' hyperthyroidism and ophthalmopathy. Study as a whole: Blood from the periphery was taken at initial diagnosis, before any treatment. General study results and limits: Ophthalmopathy, which appeared later, was predicted by the model a median 6.5 months before onset.

Hyperthyroidism was newly diagnosed in patients aged 18 to 65 (duration under 2 months). From germline, CDR1 is SQVTM and CDR2 ANQGSEA. Trimming removed 7 bases from V and 0 bases from J, with 11 bases in between. The CDR3 extends over 13 amino acids. Amplification yielded TCR beta CDR3 regions, with RNA transcripts as the source. With the HTBI primer set, the TCR CDR3 went through a first round of RT-PCR. TCRdb redid the calling of the multiplex PCR reads with MiXCR, one entry per CDR3 protein. The sample carries 600,000 to 850,000 distinct CDR3 sequences, about 19% recorded once. Note on this clonotype: The antigen remains undetermined.

The clonotype comes from a woman between 50 and 59 years old with Graves' hyperthyroidism that later progressed to Graves' ophthalmopathy. The V gene is TRBV29-1, the J gene TRBJ2-3; D might be TRBD2 (5 bases). The source material was blood. The CDR3 DNA is TGCAGCGCCCACGGGGAAAGCACAGATACGCAGTATTTT. Protein: CSAHGESTDTQYF.